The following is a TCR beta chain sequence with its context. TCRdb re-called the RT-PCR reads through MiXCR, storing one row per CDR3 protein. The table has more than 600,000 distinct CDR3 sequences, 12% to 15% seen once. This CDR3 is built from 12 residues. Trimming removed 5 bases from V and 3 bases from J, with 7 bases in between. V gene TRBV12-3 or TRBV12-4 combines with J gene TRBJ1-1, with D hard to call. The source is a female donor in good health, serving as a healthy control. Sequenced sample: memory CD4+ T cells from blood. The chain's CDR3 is CASSRQHTEAFF. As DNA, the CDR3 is TGTGCCAGCAGTAGACAACACACTGAAGCTTTCTTT.